The clone carrying this T cell receptor (beta chain) was observed at least ten times. Antigen specificity is unknown. The data derive from a study of T-cell memory formation after mild COVID-19. Study-level findings and limits: Memory from before infection featured some responding clones, which suggests cross-reactive memory joined. A balance of CD4 and CD8 characterized clones contracting day 15 to 85, whereas later expanders leaned CD4+.

TCRdb re-called the 5' RACE reads through MiXCR, storing one row per CDR3 protein. The repertoire holds hundreds of thousands of distinct CDR3 sequences, with about a fifth as singletons. The CDR3 covers 13 residues. Trimming pared 4 bases from V and 0 bases from J, leaving 7 bases between. CDR1 and CDR2 from the germline V gene are SGHRS and YFSETQ. The sample was PBMCs or a T cell subset sorted from them (not recorded which). The clonotype was recovered from an adult woman who had mild COVID-19 (a few samples of this study predate the infection). Cell type and time point are not known. The chain has TRBV5-1 and TRBJ1-1, with D perhaps TRBD1 (5 bases). CDR3 residues: CASSVTVNTEAFF. The CDR3, as DNA: TGCGCCAGCAGCGTGACAGTGAACACTGAAGCTTTCTTT.